Each of the 17 T cell receptor beta chains below was sequenced from the same sample in a study of blood T cell repertoires in COVID-19. This table comes from immunoSEQ multiplex PCR, and its TCRdb copy is limited to in-frame clones, with some not included. The sample contains roughly 380,000 clones, around 89% of which appear only once. The sequencing sample was made of peripheral blood. All receptors come from a woman aged 35 to 49 with COVID-19, enrolled during active disease.

This rearrangement joins TRBV18 to TRBJ1-2, with TRBD1 as a possible D gene (5 bases). Between the trimmed V and J ends, which lost 1 base and 8 bases, there was a span of 11 bases. This CDR3 spans 13 amino acids. The germline V gene encodes CDR1 KGHSH and CDR2 LQKENI. This CDR3 is CASSPRRAQGYTF. Written as DNA, the CDR3 is TGTGCCAGCTCACCACGCAGGGCTCAAGGCTACACCTTC.

The chain uses TRBV19 and TRBJ1-5; D is ambiguous. The V gene lost 5 bases and the J gene lost 0 bases, with 11 bases spanning the gap. Germline assignment: CDR1 LNHDA and CDR2 SQIVND (reference sequence). CDR3 size: 15 residues. The CDR3 loop reads CASSGRVNSNQPQHF. The CDR3 DNA follows: TGTGCCAGTAGTGGGAGAGTTAATAGCAATCAGCCCCAGCATTTT. The full variable domain, with the rest looked up from reference TRBV19 and TRBJ1-5, is DGGITQSPKYLFRKEGQNVTLSCEQNLNHDAMYWYRQDPGQGLRLIYYSQIVNDFQKGDIAEGYSVSREKKESFPLTVTSAQKNPTAFYLCASSGRVNSNQPQHFGDGTRLSIL.

The rearrangement links TRBV19 to TRBJ1-3; D is perhaps TRBD1 (5 bases). V dropped 6 bases and J dropped 2 bases, with 23 bases sitting between them. The CDR3 is made up of 18 amino acids. Germline CDR1 reads LNHDA; CDR2 reads SQIVND (reference sequence). The CDR3, as DNA: TGTGCCAGTAGCTGGGAAGGGGACTTTTCACTTACTGGAAACACCATATATTTT. Its protein is CASSWEGDFSLTGNTIYF.

This clone has a handful of counts. The chain couples TRBV27 to TRBJ1-5, with D perhaps matching TRBD1 (6 bases). V lost 6 bases, J lost 0 bases, and 12 bases lay in between. Germline V gene sequence: CDR1 MNHEY, CDR2 SMNVEV (reference sequence). This CDR3 is 15 amino acids long. CDR3 in amino acids: CASRPGQVSNQPQHF. The CDR3 DNA reads as TGTGCCAGCAGACCGGGACAAGTTAGCAATCAGCCCCAGCATTTT.

The chain uses TRBV27 and TRBJ1-2; 8 positions match TRBD1. The CDR3 is made up of 16 amino acids. CDR1 MNHEY and CDR2 SMNVEV come from the germline V gene (reference sequence). V trimming: 3 bases; J trimming: 4 bases; junction bases outside the gene matches: 10. The CDR3, as DNA: TGTGCCAGCAGTTTTGGGACAGGACCCCTCTTCTATGGCTACACCTTC. Protein: CASSFGTGPLFYGYTF.

The J gene is TRBJ1-2, the V gene TRBV19, with D unresolved. The germline V gene encodes CDR1 LNHDA and CDR2 SQIVND (reference sequence). CDR3 length: 14 amino acids. V lost 2 bases to trimming and J lost 1 base, with 8 bases between them. This CDR3 reads CASSINSRNYGYTF. Here the CDR3 DNA reads TGTGCCAGTAGTATAAACAGCCGTAACTATGGCTACACCTTC.

V and J are TRBV7-6 and TRBJ2-2, with 10 bases that match TRBD1. The germline CDR1 and CDR2 sequences are SGHVS and FNYEAQ. V shed 4 bases, J shed 7 bases, and the junction held 9 bases outside the gene matches. The CDR3 consists of 16 residues. CDR3 residues: CASSSTGTGVDGELFF. DNA for the CDR3: TGTGCCAGCAGCTCAACCGGGACAGGGGTAGACGGGGAGCTGTTTTTT.

For the CDR3, the DNA is TGTGCCAGTAGTCAAAAGGGACCCCGGAGGGGCACTGAAGCTTTCTTT. It yields the protein CASSQKGPRRGTEAFF. The genes are TRBV19 and TRBJ1-1, with D tentatively TRBD1 (5 bases). The V gene lost 5 bases and the J gene lost 4 bases, with 20 bases spanning the gap. This CDR3 has 16 residues. Germline V gives CDR1 LNHDA, CDR2 SQIVND (reference sequence).

The chain couples TRBV3-1 (or the pseudogene TRBV3-2) to TRBJ2-7, with 7 bases identical to TRBD1. In germline, CDR1 is LGHDT, CDR2 YNNKEL (reference sequence). V trimming: 2 bases; J trimming: 4 bases; junction bases outside the gene matches: 5. This CDR3 contains 14 residues. For the CDR3, the DNA is TGTGCCAGCAGCCAACTCTTCAGGGGGTACGAGCAGTACTTC. It is translated as CASSQLFRGYEQYF.

This clone is a singleton in its sample. This sequence joins TRBV25-1 and TRBJ2-7; possible D gene TRBD1, 5 bases. Germline loops: CDR1 MGHDK, CDR2 SYGVNS. V shed 4 bases and J shed 0 bases, with 19 bases lying between them. This CDR3 is 17 amino acids long. Here the CDR3 DNA reads TGTGCCAGCAGTGGGTCCCCCAGGGAACTTCCCTCCTACGAGCAGTACTTC. This translates into CASSGSPRELPSYEQYF.

V usage is TRBV19 and J usage is TRBJ1-1, with a tentative D call TRBD1 (5 bases). The CDR3 runs to 17 residues. Germline V gene lookup returns CDR1 LNHDA and CDR2 SQIVND (reference sequence). Trimming removed 5 bases at V and 0 bases at J, with 19 bases between. CDR3 sequence reads: CASSSSGTGLMNTEAFF. The CDR3 region has the DNA TGTGCCAGTAGTTCGTCAGGGACTGGTCTAATGAACACTGAAGCTTTCTTT.

The rearrangement links TRBV11-2 to TRBJ2-1; D possibly corresponds to TRBD1 (5 bases). The CDR3 contains 14 residues. CDR1 SGHAT and CDR2 FQNNGV come from the germline V gene. V was pared by 5 bases and J by 2 bases, with 10 bases between. The CDR3 sequence: CASSRQRTYNEQFF. In DNA, the CDR3 is TGTGCCAGCAGCCGACAGAGAACCTACAATGAGCAGTTCTTC.

The chain has TRBV28 and TRBJ1-2, with D perhaps TRBD1 (6 bases). The germline CDR1 and CDR2 sequences are MDHEN and SYDVKM. The CDR3 contains 19 residues. V was cut by 4 bases and J by 0 bases, with 24 bases left in between. The CDR3 region is CASSSDFVYRALTNYGYTF. The CDR3 DNA sequence: TGTGCCAGCAGTTCCGATTTTGTGTACAGGGCACTGACTAACTATGGCTACACCTTC.

V is TRBV9 and J is TRBJ1-6; 7 bases are a match to TRBD1. Per the germline V gene, CDR1 is SGDLS and CDR2 is YYNGEE. The ends lost 3 bases at V and 4 bases at J; junction bases unmatched: 7. The CDR3 extends over 16 amino acids. Here the CDR3 reads CASSASPGQYNSPLHF. CDR3 DNA: TGTGCCAGCAGCGCTTCTCCGGGACAGTATAATTCACCCCTCCACTTT.

V is TRBV7-2 and J is TRBJ2-4; weak D call: TRBD1 (7 bases). The CDR3 has 13 residues. V gave up 5 bases and J gave up 9 bases, with 14 bases separating them. Germline CDR1 and CDR2: SGHTA and FQGNSA. The CDR3 region is CASSVRQGGIQYF. DNA for the CDR3: TGTGCCAGCAGCGTGCGACAGGGAGGCATTCAGTACTTC. The full variable domain, completed using reference TRBV7-2 and TRBJ2-4, is GAGVSQSPSNKVTEKGKDVELRCDPISGHTALYWYRQSLGQGLEFLIYFQGNSAPDKSGLPSDRFSAERTGGSVSTLTIQRTQQEDSAVYLCASSVRQGGIQYFGAGTRLSVL.

This chain links TRBV12-3 or TRBV12-4 with TRBJ1-1, with D tentatively TRBD1 (6 bases). V was cut by 6 bases and J by 8 bases, with 10 bases left in between. This CDR3 has 11 amino acids. This chain's CDR3 is CASRNREEAFF. The CDR3 DNA sequence: TGTGCCAGCAGAAACAGGGAGGAAGCTTTCTTT.

This chain uses TRBV19 with TRBJ2-2, with a tentative D call TRBD2 (5 bases). CDR1 is LNHDA and CDR2 is SQIVND in the germline V gene (reference sequence). The CDR3 has 14 amino acids. Trimming removed 2 bases at V and 6 bases at J, with 10 bases between. CDR3 sequence: CASSISERAGELFF. The CDR3 DNA reads as TGTGCCAGTAGTATAAGTGAGAGGGCCGGGGAGCTGTTTTTT.